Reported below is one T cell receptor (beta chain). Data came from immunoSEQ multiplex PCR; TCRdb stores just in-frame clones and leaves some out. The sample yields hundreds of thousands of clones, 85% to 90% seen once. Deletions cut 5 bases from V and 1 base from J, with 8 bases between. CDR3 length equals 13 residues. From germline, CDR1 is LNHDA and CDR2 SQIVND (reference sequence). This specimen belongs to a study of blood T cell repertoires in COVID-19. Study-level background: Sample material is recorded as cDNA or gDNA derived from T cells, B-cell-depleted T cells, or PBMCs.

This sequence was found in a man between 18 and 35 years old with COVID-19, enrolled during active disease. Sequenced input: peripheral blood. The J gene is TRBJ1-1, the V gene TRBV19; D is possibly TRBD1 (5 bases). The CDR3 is CASSRQPNTEAFF. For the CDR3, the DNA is TGTGCCAGTAGTCGACAGCCGAACACTGAAGCTTTCTTT.